The 25 T cell receptor beta chains presented below share a single source sample, sequenced in a study of a mutant IDH1 vaccine in newly diagnosed glioma. Only in-frame clones appear in the TCRdb table, and some are missing; sequencing was by immunoSEQ multiplex PCR. The sample shows under 40,000 clones, about 73% of them seen only once. Described time point: week 11, during vaccination. In every dose of vaccine, 300 ug of mutant IDH1 20-mer peptide was given alongside topical imiquimod. Their cognate antigens are unknown. Sequencing used PBMCs, obtained from a glioma patient whose treatment included an IDH1 peptide vaccine. The receptor source for this set is a man younger than 45 with glioma.

V is TRBV7-8 and J is TRBJ2-7, with unresolved D. CDR1 is SGHVS and CDR2 is FQNEAQ in the germline V gene. Between the trimmed V and J ends, which lost 3 bases and 2 bases, there was a span of 8 bases. CDR3 length: 13 amino acids. CDR3 protein: CASSFWLAYEQYF. CDR3 bases: TGTGCCAGCAGCTTCTGGCTAGCCTACGAGCAGTACTTC.

This chain joins TRBV2 and TRBJ2-7; 9 bases agree with TRBD1. This CDR3 spans 15 amino acids. V was clipped by 8 bases and J by 3 bases; unmatched bases: 11. CDR1 is SNHLY and CDR2 is FYNNEI in the germline V gene. DNA for the CDR3: TGTGCCAGCGGTGTGAAGGGACAGGGTAACTACGAGCAGTACTTC. Its protein product is CASGVKGQGNYEQYF.

The chain couples TRBV18 to TRBJ1-2; D unresolved. Germline V CDR1 and CDR2: KGHSH, LQKENI. CDR3 size: 9 residues. V was pared by 2 bases and J by 13 bases, with 5 bases between. Written as DNA, the CDR3 is TGTGCCAGCTCACCAGACTTCACCTTC. Amino acids: CASSPDFTF.

V gene TRBV5-6 combines with J gene TRBJ2-7; D is undetermined. V was shortened by 2 bases and J by 2 bases, with 5 bases between the two germline ends. CDR1 is SGHDT and CDR2 is YYEEEE in the germline V gene. The length of the CDR3 is 12 residues. CDR3 region: CASSLSPYEQYF. CDR3 DNA sequence: TGTGCCAGCAGCTTATCCCCCTACGAGCAGTACTTC.

The chain has TRBV18 and TRBJ2-3; possible D gene TRBD1, 6 bases. The CDR3 has 13 amino acids. Trimming took 10 bases from V and 1 from J, leaving 12 bases between them. The V gene's germline CDR1 is KGHSH and CDR2 LQKENI. The DNA for the CDR3 is TGTGCCACCAAGGGGGACGGCACAGATACGCAGTATTTT. Protein: CATKGDGTDTQYF.

The chain couples TRBV25-1 to TRBJ1-4; perhaps TRBD1 as D (6 bases). This CDR3 region has 16 residues. CDR1 is MGHDK and CDR2 is SYGVNS in the germline V gene. The germline V and J ends were trimmed by 2 bases and 6 bases, with 16 bases remaining between them. For the CDR3, the DNA is TGTGCCAGCAGTGAACACCTACAGGGAGTGGATGAAAAACTGTTTTTT. This gives the protein CASSEHLQGVDEKLFF.

This chain joins TRBV6-5 and TRBJ2-2, with a weak D call TRBD2 (5 bases). Looked up from germline, CDR1 is MNHEY and CDR2 is SVGAGI. This CDR3 has 14 amino acids. V lost 4 bases, J lost 7 bases, and 13 bases lay in between. The CDR3 sequence: CASSSLGLYGELFF. Written as DNA, the CDR3 is TGTGCCAGCAGTTCCCTCGGACTCTACGGGGAGCTGTTTTTT.

This chain uses TRBV2 with TRBJ2-1; 12 positions match TRBD2. CDR1 is SNHLY, CDR2 FYNNEI, per germline. V shed 3 bases and J 9 bases; nucleotides not matched to a gene: 12. The CDR3 loop spans 17 amino acids. The CDR3 sequence: CASSDGLASGRAGEQFF. The CDR3, as DNA: TGTGCCAGCAGTGACGGGTTGGCTAGCGGGAGGGCCGGTGAGCAGTTCTTC.

This clone was found once. The CDR3 sequence: CASSLTGGINNEQFF. DNA for the CDR3: TGTGCCAGCAGTTTGACAGGGGGCATCAACAATGAGCAGTTCTTC. The V and J genes are TRBV28 and TRBJ2-1, with 10 bases matching TRBD1. The CDR3 has 15 residues. Unmatched junction bases numbered 4, after V lost 3 bases and J lost 5 bases. The V gene's germline CDR1 is MDHEN and CDR2 SYDVKM.

The CDR3 protein is CASSFSGQGFQPQHF. For the CDR3, the DNA is TGTGCCAGCAGCTTTTCGGGACAGGGGTTTCAGCCCCAGCATTTT. The rearrangement joins TRBV7-2 to TRBJ1-5, with 10 bases aligning to TRBD1. Germline values: CDR1 SGHTA, CDR2 FQGNSA. V trimming: 3 bases; J trimming: 6 bases; junction bases outside the gene matches: 5. The CDR3 runs to 15 residues.

This clone has a handful of counts. The chain carries TRBV10-3 and TRBJ1-1; 10 bases map to TRBD1. The CDR3 is 19 residues long. Unmatched junction bases numbered 16, after V lost 6 bases and J lost 0 bases. Germline-derived CDR1 and CDR2 are ENHRY and SYGVKD. CDR3 nucleotide sequence: TGTGCCATCAGGGCATTCCGAGATCCGGGACAGGGGATGAACACTGAAGCTTTCTTT. Translation: CAIRAFRDPGQGMNTEAFF.

The chain has TRBV9 and TRBJ2-7; either TRBD1 or TRBD2 may supply D (5 bases each). CDR3 length: 15 amino acids. Per the germline V gene, CDR1 is SGDLS and CDR2 is YYNGEE. The V end was cut by 4 bases, the J end by 5 bases, with 19 bases between. The chain's CDR3 is CASSPPRTGPDEQYF. CDR3 coding DNA: TGTGCCAGCAGCCCCCCCCGGACGGGACCTGACGAGCAGTACTTC.

The genes are TRBV5-1 and TRBJ1-5; weak D call: TRBD1 (6 bases). The CDR3 extends over 14 amino acids. Germline-derived CDR1 and CDR2 are SGHRS and YFSETQ. V lost 5 bases and J 7 bases, leaving 16 bases between the germline ends. The CDR3 loop reads CASSRSQGGQPQHF. The CDR3 DNA follows: TGCGCCAGCAGTAGGTCACAGGGAGGGCAGCCCCAGCATTTT.

The V call is TRBV5-4, the J call TRBJ2-6; tentatively, D is TRBD2 (5 bases). CDR3 length: 15 amino acids. CDR1 and CDR2 from the germline V gene are SGHNT and YYREEE (reference sequence). Trimming took 4 bases from V and 4 from J, leaving 12 bases between them. In DNA form, the CDR3 reads TGTGCCAGCAGCCCGGCGGGTCCGGGGGCCAACGTCCTGACTTTC. Its translation: CASSPAGPGANVLTF.

This chain links TRBV5-4 with TRBJ2-1; D is possibly TRBD2 (7 bases). CDR1 is SGHNT and CDR2 is YYREEE in the germline V gene (reference sequence). Trimming took 4 bases from V and 0 from J, leaving 20 bases between them. CDR3 size: 18 residues. The DNA of the CDR3 is TGTGCCAGCAGCCCGGGGGCTAGCGGATCGAGCTCCTACAATGAGCAGTTCTTC. It codes for CASSPGASGSSSYNEQFF.

As DNA, the CDR3 is TGTGCCACCATTTCCCCCCTTCCGGGACAGGGAGTAAAACTGTTTTTT. This translates into CATISPLPGQGVKLFF. V is TRBV2 and J is TRBJ1-4; 9 bases line up with TRBD1. Germline values: CDR1 SNHLY, CDR2 FYNNEI. After removal of 10 bases from V and 10 bases from J, the junction contained 19 bases not matched to a gene. The CDR3 has 16 amino acids.

The CDR3 nucleotides are TGTGCCATCAGTGAGTCGACGGAGAACACCGGGGAGCTGTTTTTT. Its protein is CAISESTENTGELFF. The gene calls are TRBV10-3 and TRBJ2-2; no definite D call. Germline V lookup: CDR1 ENHRY, CDR2 SYGVKD. The CDR3 totals 15 residues. V was trimmed by 0 bases and J by 1 base, leaving 6 bases between them.

V usage is TRBV5-5 and J usage is TRBJ2-7; 9 bases are shared with TRBD2. Trimming took 0 bases from V and 7 from J; bases not matched to a gene: 8. Germline CDR1 reads SGHKS; CDR2 reads YYEKEE (reference sequence). There are 15 residues in the CDR3. CDR3 protein: CASSLDAGGLGEQYF. The CDR3 DNA is TGTGCCAGCAGCTTGGATGCGGGAGGGCTTGGGGAGCAGTACTTC.

The chain couples TRBV29-1 to TRBJ1-1; D uncertain. CDR1 is SQVTM and CDR2 is ANQGSEA in the germline V gene. The CDR3 consists of 9 residues. Trimming left V 1 base short and J 7 bases short, with 1 base between. CDR3 sequence reads: CSVEVEAFF. CDR3 coding DNA: TGCAGCGTTGAAGTTGAAGCTTTCTTT.

Only a few counts were recorded for this clone. V gene TRBV19 combines with J gene TRBJ1-2, with D unclear. CDR3 length: 13 residues. CDR1 is LNHDA, CDR2 SQIVND, per germline (reference sequence). Trimming cost V 7 bases and J 2 bases, with 11 bases left between them. CDR3 in amino acids: CASISDTNYGYTF. The CDR3 DNA reads TGTGCCAGTATTTCTGACACCAACTATGGCTACACCTTC.

The V call is TRBV28, the J call TRBJ1-1; TRBD1 matches 7 bases. This CDR3 is 11 amino acids long. V lost 10 bases to trimming and J lost 7 bases; unmatched junction nucleotides: 6. The germline CDR1 and CDR2 sequences are MDHEN and SYDVKM. DNA of the CDR3: TGTGCCACCACAGGGACAGTTGAAGCTTTCTTT. Translating gives CATTGTVEAFF.

V usage is TRBV7-6 and J usage is TRBJ2-7, with 7 bases matching TRBD2. V was pared by 4 bases and J by 6 bases, with 9 bases of the junction left unmatched. The CDR3 has 14 amino acids. CDR1 is SGHVS and CDR2 is FNYEAQ in the germline V gene. The CDR3 region is CASSSRSGPLEQYF. The CDR3 region has the DNA TGTGCCAGCAGCTCCCGTAGCGGGCCGCTCGAGCAGTACTTC. The entire variable domain, with the rest obtained from reference TRBV7-6 and TRBJ2-7, is as follows: GAGVSQSPRYKVTKRGQDVALRCDPISGHVSLYWYRQALGQGPEFLTYFNYEAQQDKSGLPNDRFSAERPEGSISTLTIQRTEQRDSAMYRCASSSRSGPLEQYFGPGTRLTVT.

J is TRBJ2-3 and V is TRBV19; TRBD1 agrees at 11 bases. This CDR3 contains 14 residues. CDR1 LNHDA and CDR2 SQIVND come from the germline V gene (reference sequence). V lost 4 bases and J lost 6; bases outside the gene matches: 3. The CDR3 bases are TGTGCCAGTAGTAAGGACAGGGGGCTGGATACGCAGTATTTT. This sequence encodes CASSKDRGLDTQYF.

This chain links TRBV19 with TRBJ1-5; TRBD1 aligns across 7 bases. The germline CDR1 and CDR2 sequences are LNHDA and SQIVND (reference sequence). This CDR3 spans 14 amino acids. V dropped 2 bases and J dropped 6; count of bases not matched to a gene: 4. CDR3 bases: TGTGCCAGTAGTATATTACAGGGGCCTCAGCCCCAGCATTTT. It encodes CASSILQGPQPQHF.

The J gene is TRBJ2-2, the V gene TRBV4-3; possible D gene TRBD2, 7 bases. The germline V gene encodes CDR1 LGHNA and CDR2 YSLEER. The CDR3 is 16 amino acids. Trimming pared 0 bases from V and 4 bases from J, leaving 12 bases between. The CDR3 DNA sequence: TGCGCCAGCAGCCAAGAAATGGGGGGGCCCACCGGGGAGCTGTTTTTT. This translates into CASSQEMGGPTGELFF.